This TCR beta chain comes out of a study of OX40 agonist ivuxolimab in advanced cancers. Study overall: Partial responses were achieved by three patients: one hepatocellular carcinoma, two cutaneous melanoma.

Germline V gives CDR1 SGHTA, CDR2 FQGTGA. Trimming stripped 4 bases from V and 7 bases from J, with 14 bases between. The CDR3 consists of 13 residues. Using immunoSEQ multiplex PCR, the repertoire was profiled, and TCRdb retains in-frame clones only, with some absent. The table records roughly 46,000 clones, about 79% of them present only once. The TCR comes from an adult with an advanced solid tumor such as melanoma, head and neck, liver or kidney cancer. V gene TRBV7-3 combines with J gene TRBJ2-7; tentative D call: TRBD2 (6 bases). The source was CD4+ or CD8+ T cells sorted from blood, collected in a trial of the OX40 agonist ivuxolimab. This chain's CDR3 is CASSSLGRGEQYF. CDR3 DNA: TGTGCCAGCAGCTCCCTGGGGCGGGGTGAGCAGTACTTC. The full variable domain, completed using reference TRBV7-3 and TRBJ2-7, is GAGVSQTPSNKVTEKGKYVELRCDPISGHTALYWYRQSLGQGPEFLIYFQGTGAADDSGLPNDRFFAVRPEGSVSTLKIQRTERGDSAVYLCASSSLGRGEQYFGPGTRLTVT.